The 31 T cell receptor beta chains below come from one sample, sequenced in a study of response to subunit inactivated influenza vaccine. From the RT-PCR reads, TCRdb called clonotypes with MiXCR, one entry per CDR3 protein. This table has roughly 700,000 distinct CDR3 sequences, 14% appearing once. The specimen comprised PBMCs from blood, sampled roughly 2 weeks before vaccination. These receptors were obtained from a man aged 45 to 65 who received an inactivated influenza vaccine.

This clonotype was counted at least ten times. This chain connects TRBV5-1 to TRBJ2-7, with no clear D. V gave up 0 bases and J gave up 3 bases, with 7 bases separating them. Germline V gene data show CDR1 as SGHRS and CDR2 as YFSETQ. The CDR3 has 13 residues. The CDR3 DNA sequence: TGCGCCAGCAGCTTGGAACTGAACTACGAGCAGTACTTC. This gives the protein CASSLELNYEQYF.

Only a few counts were recorded for this clonotype. J is TRBJ2-5 and V is TRBV14; 14 bases map to TRBD2. Germline-derived CDR1 and CDR2 are SGHDN and FVKESK. After removal of 4 bases from V and 1 base from J, the junction contained 11 bases not matched to a gene. The CDR3 consists of 19 residues. The CDR3 sequence is CASSLGLAGAFMSQETQYF. As DNA, the CDR3 is TGTGCCAGCAGCCTGGGACTAGCGGGAGCATTTATGTCCCAAGAGACCCAGTACTTC.

This clonotype was found a few times. The V gene is TRBV18, the J gene TRBJ1-4; TRBD1 matches at 7 bases. The CDR3 extends over 15 amino acids. The V segment lost 0 bases and the J segment 5 bases; nucleotides outside the gene matches: 3. Germline V CDR1 and CDR2: KGHSH, LQKENI. CDR3 region: CASSPPSRGNEKLFF. The CDR3 DNA reads as TGTGCCAGCTCACCACCTTCCAGGGGGAATGAAAAACTGTTTTTT.

This rearrangement joins TRBV7-9 to TRBJ2-7, with unresolved D. Germline-derived CDR1 and CDR2 are SEHNR and FQNEAQ (reference sequence). This CDR3 contains 12 residues. With 1 base removed from V and 6 bases from J, the gap between germline ends came to 7 bases. In DNA, the CDR3 is TGTGCCAGCAGCTTAGAGAGCCGCGAGCAGTACTTC. It is translated as CASSLESREQYF.

This clonotype was recorded a few times. CDR3 region: CASSERLLNTEAFF. The CDR3 DNA is TGTGCCAGCAGTGAACGCCTTCTGAACACTGAAGCTTTCTTT. This sequence joins TRBV2 and TRBJ1-1; D not resolved. V shed 2 bases and J shed 0 bases, with 7 bases lying between them. CDR1 and CDR2 from the germline V gene are SNHLY and FYNNEI. The CDR3 is 14 amino acids. The variable domain in full, completed from reference TRBV2 and TRBJ1-1, reads EPEVTQTPSHQVTQMGQEVILRCVPISNHLYFYWYRQILGQKVEFLVSFYNNEISEKSEIFDDQFSVERPDGSNFTLKIRSTKLEDSAMYFCASSERLLNTEAFFGQGTRLTVV.

As DNA, the CDR3 is TGTGCCAGCAAGAAATTTTCCGAGGACGAGCAGTACTTC. Protein product: CASKKFSEDEQYF. The rearrangement joins TRBV6-1 to TRBJ2-7; D call uncertain. Germline V gene sequence: CDR1 MNHNS, CDR2 SASEGT. V shed 7 bases and J shed 5 bases, with 15 bases lying between them. The CDR3 contains 13 residues.

The chain recombines TRBV3-1 with TRBJ2-1, with D unresolved. Looked up from germline, CDR1 is LGHDT and CDR2 is YNNKEL (reference sequence). This CDR3 has 16 residues. V shed 4 bases and J shed 4 bases, with 17 bases lying between them. CDR3 residues: CASSPLTVGAYNEQFF. CDR3 nucleotides: TGTGCCAGCAGCCCCCTAACTGTAGGAGCGTACAATGAGCAGTTCTTC.

About this clonotype itself: Its ends do not fully match the called genes, so a read error is possible. The V gene is TRBV13, the J gene TRBJ2-7; TRBD2 agrees at 10 bases. The CDR3 length is 15 residues. Germline assignment: CDR1 PRHDT and CDR2 FYEKMQ (reference sequence). For the CDR3, the DNA is TGTGCCACCAGCTTAGAGCGGGAGGGCACCTACGAGCAGTACTTC. Translated, it gives CATSLEREGTYEQYF.

This clonotype was detected a few times. The chain links TRBV20-1 to TRBJ2-2; 8 positions agree with TRBD2. V dropped 5 bases and J dropped 4; count of bases not matched to a gene: 9. Germline V gives CDR1 DFQATT, CDR2 SNEGSKA (reference sequence). The CDR3 is made up of 15 amino acids. DNA for the CDR3: TGCAGTGCTCAACGAACGACTAGCGCCACCGGGGAGCTGTTTTTT. As protein: CSAQRTTSATGELFF.

In this sample, this clonotype turned up a few times. The V gene is TRBV5-1, the J gene TRBJ1-4; 7 positions match TRBD1. The V gene end was trimmed by 5 bases and the J gene end by 2 bases; junction bases not matched to a gene: 6. The germline V gene encodes CDR1 SGHRS and CDR2 YFSETQ. The CDR3 has 15 amino acids. The CDR3, as DNA: TGCGCCAGCAGACCTCAGACAGGGACTAATGAAAAACTGTTTTTT. Its protein product is CASRPQTGTNEKLFF.

In this sample, this clonotype turned up a few times. The chain couples TRBV20-1 to TRBJ1-5; D may be TRBD1 (5 bases). This CDR3 region has 15 residues. V lost 5 bases to trimming and J lost 0 bases, with 14 bases between them. Germline assignment: CDR1 DFQATT and CDR2 SNEGSKA (reference sequence). CDR3 DNA: TGCAGTGCTCGCCGGGACCTAAATAGCAATCAGCCCCAGCATTTT. This translates into CSARRDLNSNQPQHF.

The rearrangement links TRBV29-1 to TRBJ2-5; D uncertain. CDR3 size: 13 residues. The V gene lost 4 bases and the J gene lost 5 bases, with 14 bases spanning the gap. Germline values: CDR1 SQVTM, CDR2 ANQGSEA. CDR3 nucleotide sequence: TGCAGCGTTGCCACGCGCCCCACGGAGACCCAGTACTTC. Protein: CSVATRPTETQYF.

This chain joins TRBV18 and TRBJ2-1; D perhaps matches TRBD1 (5 bases). The germline gives CDR1 KGHSH, CDR2 LQKENI. Trimming shortened V by 8 bases and J by 0 bases, and 14 bases separated the two germline ends. The CDR3 is made up of 15 amino acids. The CDR3 region has the DNA TGTGCCAGCCTTCCGACAGTAAGCTCCTACAATGAGCAGTTCTTC. It specifies CASLPTVSSYNEQFF.

The V gene is TRBV7-9, the J gene TRBJ2-7; D unresolved. Per the germline V gene, CDR1 is SEHNR and CDR2 is FQNEAQ (reference sequence). CDR3 length equals 12 residues. V was cut by 3 bases and J by 3 bases, with 6 bases left in between. The CDR3 here is CASSFRHYEQYF. The CDR3 coding sequence is TGTGCCAGCAGCTTTAGGCACTACGAGCAGTACTTC.

In this sample, this clonotype turned up a few times. V and J are TRBV5-1 and TRBJ2-7, with 9 bases identical to TRBD1. The CDR3 covers 14 residues. V shed 4 bases and J 6 bases; nucleotides not matched to a gene: 8. Per germline, CDR1 SGHRS and CDR2 YFSETQ. This chain's CDR3 is CASSRTGAVAEQYF. CDR3 coding DNA: TGCGCCAGCAGCAGGACAGGGGCAGTCGCCGAGCAGTACTTC.

The chain combines TRBV3-1 with TRBJ2-3; 8 nucleotides line up with TRBD1. V lost 1 base, J lost 9 bases, and 6 bases stayed unmatched. The germline V gene encodes CDR1 LGHDT and CDR2 YNNKEL (reference sequence). This CDR3 is built from 14 residues. DNA for the CDR3: TGTGCCAGCAGCCAAGGCCCCGGACAGGGAACGCAGTATTTT. Protein sequence: CASSQGPGQGTQYF.

This clonotype occurred a few times. Germline is not matched at one junction end, which may reflect a read error. This rearrangement joins TRBV20-1 to TRBJ2-1, with D possibly TRBD2 on 6 matching bases. Germline loops: CDR1 DFQATT, CDR2 SNEGSKA (reference sequence). The CDR3 is made up of 18 amino acids. The CDR3 loop reads CSARELAGLPKPYNEQFF. CDR3 bases: TGCAGTGCTAGAGAACTCGCGGGGTTACCAAAACCCTACAACGAGCAGTTCTTC.

V gene TRBV19 combines with J gene TRBJ2-1; D could derive from TRBD1 or TRBD2 (6 bases each). Trimming left V 7 bases short and J 1 base short, with 14 bases between. The CDR3 contains 15 residues. CDR1 is LNHDA and CDR2 is SQIVND in the germline V gene (reference sequence). The CDR3 DNA reads TGTGCCAGTACCAAGAGGGGGGATTCCTACAATGAGCAGTTCTTC. This encodes CASTKRGDSYNEQFF. Combining the CDR3 with reference TRBV19 and TRBJ2-1 gives the whole variable domain DGGITQSPKYLFRKEGQNVTLSCEQNLNHDAMYWYRQDPGQGLRLIYYSQIVNDFQKGDIAEGYSVSREKKESFPLTVTSAQKNPTAFYLCASTKRGDSYNEQFFGPGTRLTVL.

This chain links TRBV2 with TRBJ1-2; D unresolved. V was pared by 4 bases and J by 5 bases, with 11 bases between. CDR3 length: 13 amino acids. The V gene's germline CDR1 is SNHLY and CDR2 FYNNEI. The CDR3 DNA reads TGTGCCAGCAGTGTAACAAGACTTTATGGCTACACCTTC. Encoded protein: CASSVTRLYGYTF.

The chain couples TRBV4-2 to TRBJ2-3; perhaps TRBD1 as D (6 bases). The germline V gene encodes CDR1 LGHNA and CDR2 YNFKEQ. V gave up 0 bases and J gave up 6 bases, with 13 bases separating them. The CDR3 covers 15 residues. The CDR3 region has the DNA TGTGCCAGCAGCCAAGATCCACAGGGAAGGGATACGCAGTATTTT. This translates into CASSQDPQGRDTQYF.

This clonotype turned up a few times. The chain links TRBV7-6 to TRBJ1-3; D unclear. Germline lookup yields CDR1 SGHVS and CDR2 FNYEAQ. V was shortened by 5 bases and J by 0 bases, with 14 bases between the two germline ends. The CDR3 runs to 16 residues. CDR3 DNA: TGTGCCAGCAGCACAACACCCGGGAACTCTGGAAACACCATATATTTT. This sequence encodes CASSTTPGNSGNTIYF.

The chain uses TRBV20-1 and TRBJ1-1; TRBD1 aligns across 8 bases. The junction had 6 bases not matched to a gene; V was cut back by 5 bases and J by 1 base. This CDR3 comprises 14 residues. Germline lookup yields CDR1 DFQATT and CDR2 SNEGSKA (reference sequence). The CDR3 here is CSASWTGRNTEAFF. As DNA, the CDR3 is TGCAGTGCTTCCTGGACAGGGCGGAACACTGAAGCTTTCTTT.

The table lists this clonotype with a few counts. The V call is TRBV2, the J call TRBJ2-1; D might be TRBD1 (6 bases). The CDR3 runs to 12 residues. V shed 4 bases and J shed 8 bases, with 9 bases lying between them. In germline, CDR1 is SNHLY, CDR2 FYNNEI. The DNA for the CDR3 is TGTGCCAGCAGTGTTACAGGGCATGAGCAGTTCTTC. This translates into CASSVTGHEQFF.

A few counts support this clonotype. The chain combines TRBV6-1 with TRBJ2-3; TRBD1 matches 7 bases. Trimming at V came to 6 bases and at J to 5 bases, leaving 11 bases not matched to a gene. Germline V gives CDR1 MNHNS, CDR2 SASEGT. CDR3 length: 15 residues. CDR3 loop: CASRPNEGAGDTQYF. DNA for the CDR3: TGTGCCAGCAGACCGAATGAGGGGGCAGGAGATACGCAGTATTTT.

V is TRBV2 and J is TRBJ2-3; 9 bases are shared with TRBD1. Unmatched junction bases numbered 7, after V lost 7 bases and J lost 2 bases. This CDR3 is 15 amino acids long. The germline V gene encodes CDR1 SNHLY and CDR2 FYNNEI. The CDR3 spells CASMLDRGNTDTQYF. DNA of the CDR3: TGTGCCAGCATGCTGGACAGGGGTAACACAGATACGCAGTATTTT.

This clonotype occurred a few times. This chain links TRBV4-2 with TRBJ2-5; the D gene could be TRBD1 or TRBD2 (5 bases each). Germline CDR1 LGHNA, CDR2 YNFKEQ. The CDR3 extends over 15 amino acids. The germline V and J ends were trimmed by 4 bases and 0 bases, with 12 bases remaining between them. CDR3 DNA sequence: TGTGCCAGCAGCCCAGCCGGGACCAACCAAGAGACCCAGTACTTC. The encoded protein is CASSPAGTNQETQYF.

This sequence joins TRBV20-1 and TRBJ2-3; D is unclear. CDR1 is DFQATT, CDR2 SNEGSKA, per germline (reference sequence). Trimming took 4 bases from V and 3 from J, leaving 5 bases between them. The CDR3 has 11 residues. CDR3 sequence: CSAKFTDTQYF. The CDR3 DNA is TGCAGTGCTAAGTTTACAGATACGCAGTATTTT.

This clonotype has just a few counts. This chain links TRBV2 with TRBJ2-2; D is possibly TRBD2 (5 bases). The CDR3 has 15 residues. The V end lost 0 bases, the J end lost 6 bases, and 11 bases lay between the germline ends. Germline CDR1 SNHLY, CDR2 FYNNEI. CDR3 sequence reads: CASSEALGAAGELFF. As DNA, the CDR3 is TGTGCCAGCAGTGAAGCGCTTGGAGCGGCCGGGGAGCTGTTTTTT.

This chain connects TRBV12-3 or TRBV12-4 to TRBJ2-7, with TRBD1 as a possible D gene (8 bases). V was cut by 6 bases and J by 0 bases, with 15 bases left in between. The CDR3 consists of 15 residues. CDR3: CASRATGEGSYEQYF. In DNA, the CDR3 is TGTGCCAGCAGGGCGACAGGGGAGGGCTCCTACGAGCAGTACTTC.

This chain connects TRBV18 to TRBJ2-7; D possibly corresponds to TRBD1 (7 bases). V lost 4 bases, J lost 6 bases, and 16 bases lay in between. This CDR3 region has 14 residues. Germline lookup yields CDR1 KGHSH and CDR2 LQKENI. The DNA for the CDR3 is TGTGCCAGCTCACTACGACAGGGAGCGGGCGAGCAGTACTTC. Encoded protein: CASSLRQGAGEQYF.

This clonotype came up a few times. This sequence joins TRBV29-1 and TRBJ2-1; TRBD2 matches at 9 bases. V dropped 5 bases and J dropped 6; count of bases not matched to a gene: 14. Germline V CDR1 and CDR2: SQVTM, ANQGSEA. The CDR3 consists of 16 residues. CDR3 nucleotides: TGCAGCGTTCGTGGCGTGGGAGCGGGAGGTATCAATGAGCAGTTCTTC. Amino acid sequence: CSVRGVGAGGINEQFF.